This TCR beta chain emerged from a study of T cells after yellow fever vaccination. On the study more broadly: Preparing low-cell-number fractions relied on SMART-Seq v4 Ultra Low Input.

A word on this clonotype: Its matching antigen is unknown.

Conversion of TCR transcripts into cDNA relied on 5'RACE template switching, which added a universal primer site and UMIs. TCRdb re-analysed the 5' RACE reads in MiXCR, keeping a single row per CDR3 protein. The sample shows 100,000 to 150,000 distinct CDR3 sequences, about 8.8% of them seen only once. Trimming cost V 3 bases and J 6 bases, with 11 bases left between them. Germline loops: CDR1 MGHRA, CDR2 YSYEKL. This CDR3 contains 13 residues. Study results and caveats: Post-booster repertoires again held most primary-vaccination clones (roughly 96% CD4, roughly 89% CD8).

This receptor was taken from a man between 18 and 29 years old who received the YFV17D yellow fever vaccine. The specimen was CD8+ T cells sorted from PBMCs, collected on the day of the yellow fever booster vaccination. The rearrangement links TRBV4-1 to TRBJ1-1; D is perhaps TRBD1 (6 bases). CDR3 protein: CASSHTGRAEAFF. In DNA, the CDR3 is TGCGCCAGCAGCCACACAGGGAGAGCTGAAGCTTTCTTT.